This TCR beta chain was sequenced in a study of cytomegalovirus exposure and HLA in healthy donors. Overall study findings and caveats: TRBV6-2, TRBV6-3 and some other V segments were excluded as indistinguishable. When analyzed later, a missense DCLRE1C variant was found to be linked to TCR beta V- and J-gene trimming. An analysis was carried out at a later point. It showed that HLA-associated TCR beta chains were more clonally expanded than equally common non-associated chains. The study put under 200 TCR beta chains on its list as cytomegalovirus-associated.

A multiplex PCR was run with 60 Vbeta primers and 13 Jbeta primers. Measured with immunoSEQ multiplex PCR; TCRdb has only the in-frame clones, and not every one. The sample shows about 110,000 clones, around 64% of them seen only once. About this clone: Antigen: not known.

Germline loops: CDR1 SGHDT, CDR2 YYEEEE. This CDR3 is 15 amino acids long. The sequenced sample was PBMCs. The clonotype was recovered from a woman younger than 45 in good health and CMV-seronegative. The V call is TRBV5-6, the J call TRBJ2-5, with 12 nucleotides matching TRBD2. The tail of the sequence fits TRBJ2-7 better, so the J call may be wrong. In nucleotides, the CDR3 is TGTGCCAGCAGCATACGACTAGCGGGAGATTACGAGCAGTACTTC. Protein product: CASSIRLAGDYEQYF.